This T cell receptor beta chain was found in a study of early stage breast cancer tumors. Libraries were prepared by immunoSEQ multiplex PCR; TCRdb keeps only in-frame clonotypes and omits some of them. The sample records about 41,000 clones, around 69% being singletons. With 5 bases clipped from V and 7 bases from J, the junction kept 8 bases outside the gene matches. The CDR3 is 14 amino acids. Germline V gene data show CDR1 as SGHTA and CDR2 as FQGNSA. The study's findings and limits: Chain pairing and CD4, CD8 or FOXP3 expression were not captured. In most of the 16 patients, blood comparison separated tumor from normal breast.

As concerns this clone: Antigen unknown.

The receptor was isolated from a person aged 45 to 59 with breast cancer. The source material was blood. The J gene is TRBJ1-2, the V gene TRBV7-2; 9 bases fit TRBD1. The CDR3 region has the DNA TGTGCCAGCAGCCATGCCGGGACAGGGACTGGCTACACCTTC. It yields the protein CASSHAGTGTGYTF.